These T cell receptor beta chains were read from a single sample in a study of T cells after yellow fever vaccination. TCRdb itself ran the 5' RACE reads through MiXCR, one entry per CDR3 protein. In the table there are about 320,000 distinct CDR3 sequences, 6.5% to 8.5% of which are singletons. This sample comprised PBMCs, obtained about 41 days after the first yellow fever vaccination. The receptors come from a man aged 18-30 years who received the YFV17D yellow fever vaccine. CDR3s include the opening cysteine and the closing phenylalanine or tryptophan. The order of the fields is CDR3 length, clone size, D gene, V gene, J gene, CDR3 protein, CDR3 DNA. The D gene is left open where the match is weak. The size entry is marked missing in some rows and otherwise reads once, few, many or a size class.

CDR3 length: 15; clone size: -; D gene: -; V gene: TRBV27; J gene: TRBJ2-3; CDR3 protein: CASSFVGWRTDTQYF; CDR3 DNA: TGTGCCAGCAGTTTTGTGGGTTGGAGAACAGATACGCAGTATTTT
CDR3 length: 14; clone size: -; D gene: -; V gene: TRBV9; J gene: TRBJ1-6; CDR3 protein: CASSVSDRNSPLHF; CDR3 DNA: TGTGCCAGCAGCGTATCCGACAGAAATTCACCCCTCCACTTT
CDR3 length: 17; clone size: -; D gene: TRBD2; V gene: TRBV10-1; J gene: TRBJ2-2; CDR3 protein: CASGYHPGGSNTGELFF; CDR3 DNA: TGCGCCAGCGGGTACCATCCCGGGGGGTCGAACACCGGGGAGCTGTTTTTT
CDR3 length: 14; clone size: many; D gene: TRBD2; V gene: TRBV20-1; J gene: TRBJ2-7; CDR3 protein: CSARDRGGGYEQYF; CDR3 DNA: TGCAGTGCTAGAGATCGTGGGGGGGGCTACGAGCAGTACTTC
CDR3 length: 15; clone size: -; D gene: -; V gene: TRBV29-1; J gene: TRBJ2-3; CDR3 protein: CSVEDPLAGTDTQYF; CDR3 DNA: TGCAGCGTTGAAGACCCCTTAGCGGGCACAGATACGCAGTATTTT
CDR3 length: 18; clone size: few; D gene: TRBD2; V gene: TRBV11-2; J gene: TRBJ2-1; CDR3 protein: CASSLDQGGTSAGNEQFF; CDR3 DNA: TGTGCCAGCAGCTTAGATCAGGGAGGGACTAGCGCGGGCAATGAGCAGTTCTTC
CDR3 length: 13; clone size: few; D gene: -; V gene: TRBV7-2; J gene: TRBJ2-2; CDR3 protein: CASSLPGTGELFF; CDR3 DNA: TGTGCCAGCAGCTTACCGGGCACCGGGGAGCTGTTTTTT
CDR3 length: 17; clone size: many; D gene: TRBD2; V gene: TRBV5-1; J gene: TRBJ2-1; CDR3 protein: CASSLDGGGPSLNEQFF; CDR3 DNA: TGCGCCAGCAGCCTGGATGGCGGGGGGCCCTCTCTAAATGAGCAGTTCTTC
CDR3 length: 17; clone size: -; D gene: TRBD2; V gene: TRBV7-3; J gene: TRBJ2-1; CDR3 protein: CASSSAPSGGDYNEQFF; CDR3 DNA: TGTGCCAGCAGCTCCGCCCCGAGCGGGGGGGACTACAATGAGCAGTTCTTC
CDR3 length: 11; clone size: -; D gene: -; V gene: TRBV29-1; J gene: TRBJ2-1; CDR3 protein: CSVAQGNEQFF; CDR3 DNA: TGCAGCGTAGCCCAGGGAAATGAGCAGTTCTTC
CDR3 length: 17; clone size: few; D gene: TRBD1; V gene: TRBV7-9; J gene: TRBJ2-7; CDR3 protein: CASSLYSLGQGTYEQYF; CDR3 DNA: TGTGCCAGCAGCTTATATTCTCTTGGACAGGGGACCTACGAGCAGTACTTC
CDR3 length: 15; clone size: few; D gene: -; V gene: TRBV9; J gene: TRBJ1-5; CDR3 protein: CASSPTGQSNQPQHF; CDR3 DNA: TGTGCCAGCAGCCCCACTGGGCAGAGCAATCAGCCCCAGCATTTT
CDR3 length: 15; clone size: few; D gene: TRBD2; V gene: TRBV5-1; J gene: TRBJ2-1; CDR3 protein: CASSLASGVISEQFF; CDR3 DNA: TGCGCCAGCAGCTTGGCTAGCGGGGTCATCAGTGAGCAGTTCTTC
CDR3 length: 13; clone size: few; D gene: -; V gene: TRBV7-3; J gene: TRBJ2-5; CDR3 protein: CASSLNPGETQYF; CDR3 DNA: TGTGCCAGCAGCTTAAACCCGGGGGAGACCCAGTACTTC
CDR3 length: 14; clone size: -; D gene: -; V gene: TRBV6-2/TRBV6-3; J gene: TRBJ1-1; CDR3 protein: CASSYRGTNTEAFF; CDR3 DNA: TGTGCCAGCAGTTACAGGGGGACGAACACTGAAGCTTTCTTT
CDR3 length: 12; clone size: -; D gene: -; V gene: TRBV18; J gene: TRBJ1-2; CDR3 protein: CASSTANYGYTF; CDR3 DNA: TGTGCCAGCTCGACAGCTAACTATGGCTACACCTTC
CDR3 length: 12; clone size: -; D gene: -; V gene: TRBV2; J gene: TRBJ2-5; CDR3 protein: CASSEAPETQYF; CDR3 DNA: TGTGCCAGCAGTGAAGCTCCAGAGACCCAGTACTTC
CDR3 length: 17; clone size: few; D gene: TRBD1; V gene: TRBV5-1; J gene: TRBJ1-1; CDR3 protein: CASSAGGYIRVGTEAFF; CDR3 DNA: TGCGCCAGCAGCGCAGGGGGCTATATAAGGGTGGGCACTGAAGCTTTCTTT
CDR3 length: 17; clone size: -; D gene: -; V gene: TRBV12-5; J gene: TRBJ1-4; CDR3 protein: CASGLPGSHATNEKLFF; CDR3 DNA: TGTGCTAGTGGTCTTCCGGGGAGCCATGCAACTAATGAAAAACTGTTTTTT
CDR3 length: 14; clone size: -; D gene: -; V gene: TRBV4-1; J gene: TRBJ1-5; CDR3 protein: CASSQGQLNQPQHF; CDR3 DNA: TGCGCCAGCAGCCAAGGACAGCTCAATCAGCCCCAGCATTTT
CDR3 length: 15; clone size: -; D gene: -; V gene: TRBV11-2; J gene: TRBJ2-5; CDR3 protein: CASSLVGHWMETQYF; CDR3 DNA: TGTGCCAGCAGCTTAGTCGGGCATTGGATGGAGACCCAGTACTTC
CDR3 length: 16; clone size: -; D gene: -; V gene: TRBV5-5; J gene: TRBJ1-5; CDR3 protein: CASSLGAGRINQPQHF; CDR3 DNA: TGTGCCAGCAGCTTGGGAGCGGGACGGATCAATCAGCCCCAGCATTTT